This T cell receptor (beta chain) was observed in a study of PD-1 blockade in classical Hodgkin lymphoma. Documented time point: cycle 4 day 1 (C4D1), after more than five weeks of nivolumab. Relapse was seen in all patients after autologous stem cell transplantation, and brentuximab vedotin exposure was variable. Germline V gives CDR1 SGHRS, CDR2 YFSETQ. The CDR3 spans 14 residues. V was cut by 1 base and J by 1 base, with 9 bases left in between. The repertoire was sequenced with immunoSEQ multiplex PCR; TCRdb's copy has only in-frame clones and lacks some. The sample contains tens of thousands of clones, just over 90% of which appear only once.

The TCR was taken from a human donor with classical Hodgkin lymphoma. The sequencing used peripheral blood mononuclear cells (PBMCs), collected before the fourth cycle of nivolumab. This rearrangement joins TRBV5-1 to TRBJ2-7, with D possibly matching TRBD1 (5 bases). CDR3 protein: CASSLLAGSYEQYF. DNA of the CDR3: TGCGCCAGCAGCTTGCTCGCAGGGTCCTACGAGCAGTACTTC.